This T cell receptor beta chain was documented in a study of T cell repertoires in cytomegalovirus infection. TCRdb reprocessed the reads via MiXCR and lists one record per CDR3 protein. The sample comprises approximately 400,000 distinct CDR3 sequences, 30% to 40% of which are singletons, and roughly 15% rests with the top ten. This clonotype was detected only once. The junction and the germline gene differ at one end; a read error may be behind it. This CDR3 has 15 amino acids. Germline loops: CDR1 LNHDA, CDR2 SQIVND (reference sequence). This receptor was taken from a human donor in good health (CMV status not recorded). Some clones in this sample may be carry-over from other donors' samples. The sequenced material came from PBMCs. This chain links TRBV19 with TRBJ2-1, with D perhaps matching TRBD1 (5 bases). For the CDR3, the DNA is TGTGACAGTAGTCCCGACAGTGCCGCCTACAATGAGCAGTTCTTC. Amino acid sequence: CDSSPDSAAYNEQFF.